This is a list of T cell receptor beta chains from one sample in a study of cytomegalovirus exposure and HLA in healthy donors. Assay: immunoSEQ multiplex PCR; the TCRdb copy retains only in-frame clones and omits some. The sample has some 140,000 clones, around 83% seen once. The sample comprised PBMCs. The receptors were gathered from a woman in her 30s in good health and CMV-seropositive. The conserved cysteine and the conserved F or W are not part of the CDR3 here. The D gene is left open where the match is weak.

v_gene: TRBV29-1; d_gene: .; j_gene: TRBJ2-3; CDR3aa: SVHPGLHTDTQY
v_gene: TRBV5-1; d_gene: TRBD2; j_gene: TRBJ2-2; CDR3aa: ASSLTSEHTGELF
v_gene: TRBV2; d_gene: TRBD2; j_gene: TRBJ2-5; CDR3aa: ASSELGEGETQY
v_gene: TRBV6-5; d_gene: TRBD1; j_gene: TRBJ1-1; CDR3aa: ASRSGTGNTEAF
v_gene: TRBV30; d_gene: .; j_gene: TRBJ2-4; CDR3aa: AWGGATWKNIQY
v_gene: TRBV5-6; d_gene: .; j_gene: TRBJ2-3; CDR3aa: ASSRTTDTQY
v_gene: TRBV6-4; d_gene: TRBD1; j_gene: TRBJ1-5; CDR3aa: ACWDSNQPQH
v_gene: TRBV4-2; d_gene: .; j_gene: TRBJ1-2; CDR3aa: ASSQDWAEANYGYT
v_gene: TRBV6-1; d_gene: TRBD1; j_gene: TRBJ2-1; CDR3aa: ASSLGQSSYNEQF
v_gene: TRBV6-1; d_gene: TRBD2; j_gene: TRBJ2-7; CDR3aa: ASSEMGLADYEQY
v_gene: TRBV30; d_gene: .; j_gene: TRBJ1-5; CDR3aa: ASSGTRAHQPQH
v_gene: TRBV10-3; d_gene: .; j_gene: TRBJ1-2; CDR3aa: AISGTELWGYT
v_gene: TRBV6-5; d_gene: TRBD1; j_gene: TRBJ2-1; CDR3aa: ASGGQGRNEQF
v_gene: TRBV29-1; d_gene: TRBD2; j_gene: TRBJ2-3; CDR3aa: SVEGTSGTSGSTDTQY
v_gene: TRBV2; d_gene: .; j_gene: TRBJ2-7; CDR3aa: ASSIYEQY
v_gene: TRBV11-3; d_gene: TRBD1; j_gene: TRBJ2-3; CDR3aa: ASSSTGVATDTQY
v_gene: TRBV30; d_gene: .; j_gene: TRBJ1-1; CDR3aa: AWHYQGSPAGAF
v_gene: TRBV6-5; d_gene: .; j_gene: TRBJ1-6; CDR3aa: ASSGDLEGSPLH
v_gene: TRBV10-3; d_gene: .; j_gene: TRBJ1-5; CDR3aa: AISESTGGVNQPQH
v_gene: TRBV19; d_gene: TRBD1; j_gene: TRBJ1-5; CDR3aa: ASAWEGQGNQPQH
v_gene: TRBV7-9; d_gene: TRBD1; j_gene: TRBJ1-1; CDR3aa: ASSLRDSQAF
v_gene: TRBV11-1; d_gene: TRBD1; j_gene: TRBJ2-5; CDR3aa: ASSSAGTGYQETQY
v_gene: TRBV4-2; d_gene: .; j_gene: TRBJ1-6; CDR3aa: ASSQTTYPDSSYNSPLH
v_gene: TRBV29-1; d_gene: .; j_gene: TRBJ1-2; CDR3aa: SVWEGNDGYT
v_gene: TRBV29-1; d_gene: .; j_gene: TRBJ2-1; CDR3aa: SGRGGEHNEQF
v_gene: TRBV5-1; d_gene: .; j_gene: TRBJ1-1; CDR3aa: ASSLAVMRNTEAF
v_gene: TRBV28; d_gene: TRBD1; j_gene: TRBJ1-4; CDR3aa: ASSQSGGEGEKLF
v_gene: TRBV11-1; d_gene: TRBD2; j_gene: TRBJ2-1; CDR3aa: ASSLGLASMVDEQF
v_gene: TRBV6-6; d_gene: TRBD2; j_gene: TRBJ2-1; CDR3aa: ASARTSGSYEQF
v_gene: TRBV2; d_gene: TRBD1; j_gene: TRBJ1-1; CDR3aa: ASSLYRGVEAF
v_gene: TRBV15; d_gene: TRBD2; j_gene: TRBJ2-1; CDR3aa: ATSRDLAGATHEQF
v_gene: TRBV6-1; d_gene: .; j_gene: TRBJ1-1; CDR3aa: ASNRGGQVSEAF
v_gene: TRBV30; d_gene: .; j_gene: TRBJ1-6; CDR3aa: AWSVQTVEPLH
v_gene: TRBV19; d_gene: .; j_gene: TRBJ1-1; CDR3aa: ASSIGHSEAF
v_gene: TRBV5-1; d_gene: TRBD1; j_gene: TRBJ1-6; CDR3aa: ASSLSTVGQGNSPLH
v_gene: TRBV12-2; d_gene: .; j_gene: TRBJ2-7; CDR3aa: ASRPPAPPHWREALGEEQY
v_gene: TRBV18; d_gene: TRBD1; j_gene: TRBJ2-2; CDR3aa: ASSPPGTGSAGELF
v_gene: TRBV28; d_gene: .; j_gene: TRBJ2-2; CDR3aa: ASSLEWGELF
v_gene: TRBV5-1; d_gene: .; j_gene: TRBJ1-1; CDR3aa: ASSSQRTNTEAF
v_gene: TRBV27; d_gene: .; j_gene: TRBJ2-7; CDR3aa: ASSFRGYEQY